The 26 T cell receptor beta chains given below trace back to one sample, sequenced in a study of PD-1 blockade in classical Hodgkin lymphoma. TCRdb's copy holds only in-frame clones and misses some; the assay was immunoSEQ multiplex PCR. The sample includes about 14,000 clones, 86% of them seen just once. Patients all relapsed after autologous stem cell transplantation, and there was variation in brentuximab vedotin exposure. This sample comprised peripheral blood mononuclear cells (PBMCs), obtained at baseline. These receptor sequences come from a human donor with classical Hodgkin lymphoma.

The J gene is TRBJ2-1, the V gene TRBV7-9; D gene uncertain. CDR1 SEHNR and CDR2 FQNEAQ come from the germline V gene (reference sequence). The ends were cut back, 10 bases at V and 2 bases at J, with 15 bases in the middle. The CDR3 loop spans 14 amino acids. Here the CDR3 reads CATLRSGTYNEQFF. CDR3 nucleotides: TGTGCCACCCTACGAAGTGGGACCTACAATGAGCAGTTCTTC.

The J gene is TRBJ1-4, the V gene TRBV28; a possible D gene is TRBD1 (5 bases). This CDR3 contains 14 residues. The germline V gene encodes CDR1 MDHEN and CDR2 SYDVKM. The V end lost 2 bases, the J end lost 7 bases, and 11 bases lay between the germline ends. CDR3 in DNA: TGTGCCAGCAGTTTAGGGGCTGTCAGTGAAAAACTGTTTTTT. Translation gives CASSLGAVSEKLFF.

The V and J genes are TRBV10-2 and TRBJ1-2, with D possibly matching TRBD1 (5 bases). Germline V CDR1 and CDR2: WSHSY, SAAADI. This CDR3 is 16 amino acids long. The V gene lost 3 bases and the J gene lost 4 bases, with 18 bases spanning the gap. CDR3 DNA sequence: TGCGCCAGCAGTGAAGGGAGAGGGGTATGGGGCTATGGCTACACCTTC. Translated, it gives CASSEGRGVWGYGYTF.

The V and J genes are TRBV7-8 and TRBJ1-2, with a weak D call TRBD1 (6 bases). V dropped 1 base and J dropped 4 bases, with 16 bases sitting between them. Germline assignment: CDR1 SGHVS and CDR2 FQNEAQ. The CDR3 length is 16 residues. The CDR3: CASSLEPGGRSYGYTF. Here the CDR3 DNA reads TGTGCCAGCAGCTTAGAGCCCGGGGGGCGCTCCTATGGCTACACCTTC.

The chain recombines TRBV7-6 with TRBJ2-7, with 7 nucleotides matching TRBD2. With 5 bases clipped from V and 6 bases from J, the junction kept 4 bases outside the gene matches. There are 12 residues in the CDR3. Germline V gene lookup returns CDR1 SGHVS and CDR2 FNYEAQ. The CDR3 DNA reads TGTGCCAGCAGCCCCGGGGGGATCGAGCAGTACTTC. Translating gives CASSPGGIEQYF.

V and J are TRBV5-1 and TRBJ2-3, with TRBD1 identical over 7 bases. The junction had 9 bases not matched to a gene; V was cut back by 2 bases and J by 6 bases. This CDR3 region has 15 residues. Germline V CDR1 and CDR2: SGHRS, YFSETQ. The CDR3 sequence is CASSFPGRGQDTQYF. DNA of the CDR3: TGCGCCAGCAGCTTTCCGGGTAGGGGGCAGGATACGCAGTATTTT.

The genes are TRBV15 and TRBJ1-2; no definite D call. Germline-derived CDR1 and CDR2 are LNHNV and YYDKDF (reference sequence). V lost 0 bases to trimming and J lost 8 bases, with 13 bases between them. CDR3 length equals 14 residues. CDR3 loop: CATSRDLRGGGYTF. For the CDR3, the DNA is TGTGCCACCAGCAGAGATCTCCGCGGTGGGGGCTACACCTTC.

This clone was observed once. The chain recombines TRBV7-9 with TRBJ2-3; TRBD1 agrees at 8 bases. Germline CDR1 and CDR2: SEHNR and FQNEAQ (reference sequence). The trim removed 4 bases at V and 4 bases at J, leaving 4 bases unmatched. The CDR3 is 14 amino acids. In DNA, the CDR3 is TGTGCCAGCAGCTCAAACAGGGGGTCAGATACGCAGTATTTT. It is translated as CASSSNRGSDTQYF.

This clone showed up just once. The V and J genes are TRBV28 and TRBJ2-5; weak D call: TRBD2 (6 bases). The CDR3 totals 18 residues. Trimming cost V 5 bases and J 0 bases, with 22 bases left between them. Germline-derived CDR1 and CDR2 are MDHEN and SYDVKM. CDR3 coding DNA: TGTGCCAGCAGTCAACCCTCTCGACATCGGGGGTACCAAGAGACCCAGTACTTC. This gives the protein CASSQPSRHRGYQETQYF.

The chain uses TRBV6-6 and TRBJ2-3; a possible D gene is TRBD1 (5 bases). Between the trimmed V and J ends, which lost 8 bases and 4 bases, there was a span of 7 bases. The CDR3 sequence is 11 residues long. Germline lookup yields CDR1 MNHNY and CDR2 SVGAGI (reference sequence). The CDR3 is CASSRADTQYF. The CDR3 DNA follows: TGTGCCAGCTCCAGGGCAGATACGCAGTATTTT.

J is TRBJ2-1 and V is TRBV4-1, with a possible D match to TRBD1 (6 bases). The CDR3 has 15 residues. The V end lost 4 bases, the J end lost 0 bases, and 10 bases lay between the germline ends. The germline V gene has CDR1 MGHRA and CDR2 YSYEKL. The CDR3 reads CASSPGQSSYNEQFF. CDR3 nucleotides: TGCGCCAGCAGCCCCGGACAGAGCTCCTACAATGAGCAGTTCTTC.

This rearrangement joins TRBV5-1 to TRBJ2-1; D not certain. The CDR3 covers 11 residues. Germline V lookup: CDR1 SGHRS, CDR2 YFSETQ. V lost 2 bases to trimming and J lost 9 bases, with 6 bases between them. This chain's CDR3 is CASSFSTEQFF. CDR3 DNA: TGCGCCAGCAGCTTCTCAACTGAGCAGTTCTTC.

This clone occurred once. The V gene is TRBV2, the J gene TRBJ2-7; D is unresolved. CDR1 and CDR2 from the germline V gene are SNHLY and FYNNEI. This CDR3 is built from 14 residues. V lost 0 bases and J lost 3, with 9 bases in between. CDR3 coding DNA: TGTGCCAGCAGTGAAGCGCCGGACGTCTACGAGCAGTACTTC. Its translation is CASSEAPDVYEQYF.

The chain combines TRBV29-1 with TRBJ2-2; the D gene is possibly TRBD1 (5 bases). The CDR3 has 15 residues. Trimming removed 0 bases at V and 4 bases at J, with 12 bases between. Germline CDR1 and CDR2: SQVTM and ANQGSEA. CDR3 loop: CSVEDPPGITGELFF. CDR3 DNA sequence: TGCAGCGTTGAAGATCCCCCAGGGATCACCGGGGAGCTGTTTTTT.

This clone was recorded once. The chain couples TRBV7-3 to TRBJ2-7; possibly TRBD2 for D (6 bases). CDR3 length equals 17 residues. Trimming took 0 bases from V and 0 from J, leaving 15 bases between them. Germline values: CDR1 SGHTA, CDR2 FQGTGA. The CDR3 sequence: CASSLTGERVISYEQYF. The CDR3 DNA reads TGTGCCAGCAGCTTAACGGGGGAGCGGGTGATCTCCTACGAGCAGTACTTC. Full variable domain (remainder filled in from reference TRBV7-3 and TRBJ2-7): GAGVSQTPSNKVTEKGKYVELRCDPISGHTALYWYRQSLGQGPEFLIYFQGTGAADDSGLPNDRFFAVRPEGSVSTLKIQRTERGDSAVYLCASSLTGERVISYEQYFGPGTRLTVT.

The rearrangement joins TRBV7-9 to TRBJ1-2, with 12 nucleotides matching TRBD1. Trimming removed 6 bases from V and 3 bases from J; junction bases left unmatched: 14. This CDR3 region has 18 residues. The germline V gene encodes CDR1 SEHNR and CDR2 FQNEAQ (reference sequence). The CDR3 is CASSWFGTGGGDDYGYTF. For the CDR3, the DNA is TGTGCCAGCAGTTGGTTTGGGACAGGGGGCGGAGACGACTATGGCTACACCTTC.

This clone was found a few times. This rearrangement joins TRBV27 to TRBJ2-7; 11 positions match TRBD1. The CDR3 totals 15 residues. Germline CDR1 and CDR2: MNHEY and SMNVEV (reference sequence). Losses at the gene ends were 2 bases for V and 3 bases for J; bases not matched to a gene: 3. CDR3 sequence: CASSLRGQGGYEQYF. The CDR3 DNA sequence: TGTGCCAGCAGTTTAAGGGGACAGGGGGGCTACGAGCAGTACTTC.

The chain joins TRBV10-3 to TRBJ1-1, with 9 bases that match TRBD1. V was pared by 0 bases and J by 5 bases, with 10 bases of the junction left unmatched. The CDR3 totals 17 residues. Germline V gene lookup returns CDR1 ENHRY and CDR2 SYGVKD. CDR3 sequence: CAISESWGTGLRTEAFF. In nucleotides, the CDR3 is TGTGCCATCAGTGAGTCTTGGGGGACAGGGCTAAGAACTGAAGCTTTCTTT.

The chain combines TRBV19 with TRBJ1-2; TRBD1 matches at 12 bases. In germline, CDR1 is LNHDA, CDR2 SQIVND (reference sequence). The CDR3 extends over 15 amino acids. The trim removed 10 bases at V and 4 bases at J, leaving 10 bases unmatched. The CDR3 DNA sequence: TGTGCCACCCATTCCGGGACAGGGGGCTCCTATGGCTACACCTTC. It specifies CATHSGTGGSYGYTF.

This chain joins TRBV12-5 and TRBJ2-3, with a tentative D call TRBD2 (6 bases). V was trimmed by 5 bases and J by 6 bases, leaving 9 bases between them. The CDR3 consists of 12 residues. Germline V gives CDR1 LGHNT, CDR2 FRNRAP. This chain's CDR3 is CASGPRGDTQYF. The CDR3 DNA sequence: TGTGCTAGTGGTCCCCGGGGGGATACGCAGTATTTT.

The chain is built from TRBV2 and TRBJ2-3; D gene uncertain. In germline, CDR1 is SNHLY, CDR2 FYNNEI. Trimming stripped 4 bases from V and 1 base from J, with 6 bases between. This CDR3 has 13 amino acids. The CDR3 bases are TGTGCCAGCAGTGTATTTCGCACAGATACGCAGTATTTT. It yields the protein CASSVFRTDTQYF.

The rearrangement joins TRBV2 to TRBJ2-7, with TRBD2 identical over 7 bases. The CDR3 has 14 residues. CDR1 is SNHLY, CDR2 FYNNEI, per germline. The ends lost 6 bases at V and 2 bases at J; junction bases unmatched: 7. This CDR3 is CASRRASGTYEQYF. In DNA, the CDR3 is TGTGCCAGCAGAAGGGCTAGCGGAACCTACGAGCAGTACTTC.

The rearrangement joins TRBV7-2 to TRBJ2-3; D is uncertain. This CDR3 comprises 14 residues. The V gene's germline CDR1 is SGHTA and CDR2 FQGNSA. V was cut by 1 base and J by 4 bases, with 9 bases left in between. CDR3 sequence: CASSLETGADTQYF. Here the CDR3 DNA reads TGTGCCAGCAGCTTAGAGACGGGCGCAGATACGCAGTATTTT.

The rearrangement links TRBV20-1 to TRBJ2-1; D is unclear. V was trimmed by 5 bases and J by 7 bases, leaving 9 bases between them. CDR1 and CDR2 (germline): DFQATT, SNEGSKA (reference sequence). CDR3 length equals 11 residues. The CDR3 sequence is CSAEPGNEQFF. In DNA form, the CDR3 reads TGCAGTGCTGAGCCGGGTAATGAGCAGTTCTTC.

The chain uses TRBV4-1 and TRBJ2-2; no firm D call. This CDR3 has 15 amino acids. Germline values: CDR1 MGHRA, CDR2 YSYEKL. Trimming shortened V by 0 bases and J by 4 bases, and 9 bases separated the two germline ends. The CDR3 sequence is CASSQELRGTGELFF. As DNA, the CDR3 is TGCGCCAGCAGCCAAGAATTGCGCGGCACCGGGGAGCTGTTTTTT.

J is TRBJ1-5 and V is TRBV6-1, with D possibly TRBD1 on 5 matching bases. Germline assignment: CDR1 MNHNS and CDR2 SASEGT. Trimming pared 6 bases from V and 7 bases from J, leaving 16 bases between. This CDR3 comprises 14 residues. The CDR3 spells CASRAGGETQPQHF. Here the CDR3 DNA reads TGTGCCAGCAGAGCGGGGGGGGAGACGCAGCCCCAGCATTTT.